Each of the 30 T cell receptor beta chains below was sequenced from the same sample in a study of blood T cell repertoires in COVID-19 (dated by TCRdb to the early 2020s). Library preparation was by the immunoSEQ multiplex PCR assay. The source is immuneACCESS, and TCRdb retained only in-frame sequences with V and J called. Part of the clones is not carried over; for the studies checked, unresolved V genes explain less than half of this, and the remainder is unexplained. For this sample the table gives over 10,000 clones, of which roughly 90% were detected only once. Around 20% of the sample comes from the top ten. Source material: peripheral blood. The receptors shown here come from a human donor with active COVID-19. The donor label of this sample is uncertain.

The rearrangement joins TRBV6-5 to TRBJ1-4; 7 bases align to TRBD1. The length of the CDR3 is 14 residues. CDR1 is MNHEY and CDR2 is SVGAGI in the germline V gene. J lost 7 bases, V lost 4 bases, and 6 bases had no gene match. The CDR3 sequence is CASSFGQAGEKLFF. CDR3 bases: TGTGCCAGCAGTTTCGGACAGGCGGGTGAAAAACTGTTTTTT.

In nucleotides, the CDR3 is TGTGCTAGTGGCTCAGGGGGGAATTCACCCCTCCACTTT. This codes for CASGSGGNSPLHF. V and J are TRBV12-5 and TRBJ1-6; 7 positions match TRBD1. Germline CDR1 is LGHNT and CDR2 is FRNRAP. V was clipped by 6 bases and J by 7 bases; unmatched bases: 3. The CDR3 covers 13 residues.

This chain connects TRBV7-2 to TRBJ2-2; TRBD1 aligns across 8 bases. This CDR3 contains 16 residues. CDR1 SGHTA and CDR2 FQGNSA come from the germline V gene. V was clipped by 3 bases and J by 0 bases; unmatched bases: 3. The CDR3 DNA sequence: TGTGCCAGCAGCTTGGACAGGGTCGCGAACACCGGGGAGCTGTTTTTT. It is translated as CASSLDRVANTGELFF.

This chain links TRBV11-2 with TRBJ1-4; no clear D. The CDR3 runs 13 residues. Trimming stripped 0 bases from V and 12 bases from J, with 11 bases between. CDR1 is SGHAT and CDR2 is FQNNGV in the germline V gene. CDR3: CASSLDRGAELFF. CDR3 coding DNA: TGTGCCAGCAGCTTAGATCGGGGAGCGGAACTGTTTTTT. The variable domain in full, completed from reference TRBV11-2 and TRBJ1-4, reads EAGVAQSPRYKIIEKRQSVAFWCNPISGHATLYWYQQILGQGPKLLIQFQNNGVVDDSQLPKDRFSAERLKGVDSTLKIQPAKLEDSAVYLCASSLDRGAELFFGSGTQLSVL.

CDR3 sequence: CASNTGGSYGYTF. In nucleotides, the CDR3 is TGTGCCAGCAATACAGGGGGCAGCTATGGCTACACCTTC. The chain is built from TRBV2 and TRBJ1-2, with 9 bases aligning to TRBD1. The CDR3 runs 13 residues. Germline CDR1 SNHLY, CDR2 FYNNEI. V dropped 7 bases and J dropped 4; count of bases not matched to a gene: 4.

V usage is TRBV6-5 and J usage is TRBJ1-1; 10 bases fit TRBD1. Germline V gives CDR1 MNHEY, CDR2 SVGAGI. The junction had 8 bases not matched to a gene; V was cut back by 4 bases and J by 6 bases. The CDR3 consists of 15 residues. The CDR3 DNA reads TGTGCCAGCAGTTTTCCGGGACAGGGGTGGCCTGAAGCTTTCTTT. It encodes CASSFPGQGWPEAFF.

The CDR3, as DNA: TGTGCCAGCAGTGAACAGGAAAATTCACCCCTCCACTTT. This encodes CASSEQENSPLHF. This chain uses TRBV6-1 with TRBJ1-6, with D unclear. The germline V gene has CDR1 MNHNS and CDR2 SASEGT. This CDR3 contains 13 residues. V was clipped by 2 bases and J by 7 bases, with 6 bases between them.

For the CDR3, the DNA is TGTGCCAGCAGCCGTGGACAGAGGAACACTGAAGCTTTCTTT. Translating gives CASSRGQRNTEAFF. V gene TRBV4-2 combines with J gene TRBJ1-1, with TRBD1 as a possible D gene (6 bases). The CDR3 covers 14 residues. Trimming removed 4 bases at V and 1 base at J, with 10 bases between. CDR1 and CDR2 from the germline V gene are LGHNA and YNFKEQ.

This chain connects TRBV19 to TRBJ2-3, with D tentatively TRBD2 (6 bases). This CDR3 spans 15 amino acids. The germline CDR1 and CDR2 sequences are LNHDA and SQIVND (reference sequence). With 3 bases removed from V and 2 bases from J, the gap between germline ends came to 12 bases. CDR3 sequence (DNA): TGTGCCAGTAGTATCGGGAGTCCATACACAGATACGCAGTATTTT. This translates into CASSIGSPYTDTQYF.

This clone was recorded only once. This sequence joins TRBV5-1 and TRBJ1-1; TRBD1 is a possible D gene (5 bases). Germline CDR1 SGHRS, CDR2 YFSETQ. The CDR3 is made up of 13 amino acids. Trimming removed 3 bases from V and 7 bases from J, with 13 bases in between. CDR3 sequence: CASSWEGRNEAFF. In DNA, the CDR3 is TGCGCCAGCAGCTGGGAGGGGCGGAATGAAGCTTTCTTT.

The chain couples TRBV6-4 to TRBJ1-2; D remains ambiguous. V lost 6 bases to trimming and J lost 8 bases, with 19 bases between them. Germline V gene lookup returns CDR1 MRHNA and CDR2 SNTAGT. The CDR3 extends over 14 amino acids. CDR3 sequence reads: CASSPLAGGWGYTF. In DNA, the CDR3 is TGTGCCAGCAGCCCCCTCGCGGGAGGTTGGGGCTACACCTTC.

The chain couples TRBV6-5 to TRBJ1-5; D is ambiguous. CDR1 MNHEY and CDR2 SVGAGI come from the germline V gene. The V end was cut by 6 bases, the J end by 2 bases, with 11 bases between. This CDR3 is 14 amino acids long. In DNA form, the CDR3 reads TGTGCCAGCAGCTCGGACGGGGGCAATCAGCCCCAGCATTTT. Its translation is CASSSDGGNQPQHF.

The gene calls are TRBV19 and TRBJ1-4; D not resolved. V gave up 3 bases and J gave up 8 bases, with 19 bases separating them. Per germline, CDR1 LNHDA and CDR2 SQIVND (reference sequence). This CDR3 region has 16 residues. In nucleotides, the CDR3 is TGTGCCAGTAGTATCAACTGGGCATCCCGTGGGGAAAAACTGTTTTTT. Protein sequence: CASSINWASRGEKLFF. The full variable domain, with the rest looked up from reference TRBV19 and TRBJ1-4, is DGGITQSPKYLFRKEGQNVTLSCEQNLNHDAMYWYRQDPGQGLRLIYYSQIVNDFQKGDIAEGYSVSREKKESFPLTVTSAQKNPTAFYLCASSINWASRGEKLFFGSGTQLSVL.

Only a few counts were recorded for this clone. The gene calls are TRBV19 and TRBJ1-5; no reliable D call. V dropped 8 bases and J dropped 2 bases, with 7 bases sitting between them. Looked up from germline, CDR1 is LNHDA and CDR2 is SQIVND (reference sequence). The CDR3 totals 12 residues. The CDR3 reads CASGQGNQPQHF. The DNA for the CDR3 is TGTGCCAGTGGGCAGGGCAATCAGCCCCAGCATTTT.

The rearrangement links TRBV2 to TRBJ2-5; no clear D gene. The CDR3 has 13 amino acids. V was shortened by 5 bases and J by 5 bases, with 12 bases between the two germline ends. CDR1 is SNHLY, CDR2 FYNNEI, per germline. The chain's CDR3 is CASSSRLGETQYF. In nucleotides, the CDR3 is TGTGCCAGCAGTTCCCGACTTGGGGAGACCCAGTACTTC.

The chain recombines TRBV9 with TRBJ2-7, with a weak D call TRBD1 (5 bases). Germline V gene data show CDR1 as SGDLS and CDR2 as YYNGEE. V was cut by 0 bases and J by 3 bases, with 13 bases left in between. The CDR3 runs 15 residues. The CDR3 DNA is TGTGCCAGCAGCGTAGCTCCCGGGCAGGGCTACGAGCAGTACTTC. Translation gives CASSVAPGQGYEQYF.

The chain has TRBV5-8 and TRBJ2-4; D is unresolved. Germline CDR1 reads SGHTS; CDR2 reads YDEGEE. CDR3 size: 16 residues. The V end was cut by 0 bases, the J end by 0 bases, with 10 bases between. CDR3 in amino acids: CASSLVWAVAKNIQYF. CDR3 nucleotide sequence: TGTGCCAGCAGCTTGGTTTGGGCCGTAGCCAAAAACATTCAGTACTTC.

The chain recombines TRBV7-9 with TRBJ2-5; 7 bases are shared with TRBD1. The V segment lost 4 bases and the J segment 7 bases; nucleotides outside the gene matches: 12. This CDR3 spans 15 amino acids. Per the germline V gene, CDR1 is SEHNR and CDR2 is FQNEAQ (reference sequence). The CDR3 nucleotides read TGTGCCAGCAGCTCCGGGACAGCCCAAGGAGGGACCCAGTACTTC. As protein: CASSSGTAQGGTQYF.

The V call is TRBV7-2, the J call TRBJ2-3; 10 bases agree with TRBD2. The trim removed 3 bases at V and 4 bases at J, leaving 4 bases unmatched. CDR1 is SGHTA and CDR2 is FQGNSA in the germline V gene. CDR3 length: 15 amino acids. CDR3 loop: CASSLERGGADTQYF. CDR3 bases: TGTGCCAGCAGCTTGGAGCGGGGGGGCGCAGATACGCAGTATTTT.

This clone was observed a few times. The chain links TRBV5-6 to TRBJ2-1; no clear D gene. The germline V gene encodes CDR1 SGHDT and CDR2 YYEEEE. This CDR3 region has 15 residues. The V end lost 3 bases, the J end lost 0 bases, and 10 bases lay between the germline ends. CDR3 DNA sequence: TGTGCCAGCAGCTCTGACTTAAACTCCTACAATGAGCAGTTCTTC. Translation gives CASSSDLNSYNEQFF.

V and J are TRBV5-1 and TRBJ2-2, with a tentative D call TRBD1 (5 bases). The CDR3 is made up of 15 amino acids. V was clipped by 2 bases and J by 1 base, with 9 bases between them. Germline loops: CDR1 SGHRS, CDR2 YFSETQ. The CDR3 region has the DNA TGCGCCAGCAGCTTAGTGACAGTGAACACCGGGGAGCTGTTTTTT. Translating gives CASSLVTVNTGELFF.

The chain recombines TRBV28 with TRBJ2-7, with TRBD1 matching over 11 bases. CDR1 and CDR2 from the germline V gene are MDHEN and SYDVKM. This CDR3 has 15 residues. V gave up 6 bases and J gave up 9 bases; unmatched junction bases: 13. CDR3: CASRRPGQGERWQYF. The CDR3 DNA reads TGTGCCAGCAGGCGCCCGGGACAGGGGGAGCGGTGGCAGTACTTC. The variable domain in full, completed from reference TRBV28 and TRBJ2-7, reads DVKVTQSSRYLVKRTGEKVFLECVQDMDHENMFWYRQDPGLGLRLIYFSYDVKMKEKGDIPEGYSVSREKKERFSLILESASTNQTSMYLCASRRPGQGERWQYFGPGTRLTVT.

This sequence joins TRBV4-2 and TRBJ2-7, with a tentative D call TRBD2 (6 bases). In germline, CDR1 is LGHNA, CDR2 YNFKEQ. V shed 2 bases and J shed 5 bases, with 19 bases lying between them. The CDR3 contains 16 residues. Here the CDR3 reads CASSQNGGVVLHEQYF. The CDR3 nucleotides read TGTGCCAGCAGCCAAAACGGAGGGGTCGTTCTCCACGAGCAGTACTTC.

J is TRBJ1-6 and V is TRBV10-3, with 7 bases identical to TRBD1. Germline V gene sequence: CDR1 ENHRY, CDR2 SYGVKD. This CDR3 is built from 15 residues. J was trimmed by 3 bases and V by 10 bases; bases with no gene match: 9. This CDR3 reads CASSPGTDYNSPLHF. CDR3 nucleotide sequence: TGTGCCAGTAGTCCCGGGACAGACTATAATTCACCCCTCCACTTT.

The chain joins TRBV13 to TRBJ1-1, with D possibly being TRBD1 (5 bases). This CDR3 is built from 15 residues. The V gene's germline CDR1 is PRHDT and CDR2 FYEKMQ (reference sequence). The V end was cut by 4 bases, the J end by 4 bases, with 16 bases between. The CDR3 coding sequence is TGTGCCAGCAGCTCTACGCCCCAGGGTGGCACTGAAGCTTTCTTT. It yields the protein CASSSTPQGGTEAFF.

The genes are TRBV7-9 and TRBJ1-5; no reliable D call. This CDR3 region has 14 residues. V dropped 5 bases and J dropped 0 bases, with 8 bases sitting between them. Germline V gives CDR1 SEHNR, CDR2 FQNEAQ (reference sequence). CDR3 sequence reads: CASSRLNSNQPQHF. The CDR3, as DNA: TGTGCCAGCAGCCGTCTTAATAGCAATCAGCCCCAGCATTTT.

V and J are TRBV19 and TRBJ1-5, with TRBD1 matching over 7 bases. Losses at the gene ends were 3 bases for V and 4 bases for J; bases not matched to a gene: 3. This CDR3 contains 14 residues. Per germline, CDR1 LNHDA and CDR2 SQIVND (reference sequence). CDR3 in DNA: TGTGCCAGTAGTATCCGGGACAGAAATCAGCCCCAGCATTTT. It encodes CASSIRDRNQPQHF.

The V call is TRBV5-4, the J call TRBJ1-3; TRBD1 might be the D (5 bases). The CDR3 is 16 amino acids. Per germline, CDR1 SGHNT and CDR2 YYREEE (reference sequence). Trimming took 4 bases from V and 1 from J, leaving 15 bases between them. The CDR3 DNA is TGTGCCAGCAGCCGCCAACCAGGGTATTCTGGAAACACCATATATTTT. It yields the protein CASSRQPGYSGNTIYF.

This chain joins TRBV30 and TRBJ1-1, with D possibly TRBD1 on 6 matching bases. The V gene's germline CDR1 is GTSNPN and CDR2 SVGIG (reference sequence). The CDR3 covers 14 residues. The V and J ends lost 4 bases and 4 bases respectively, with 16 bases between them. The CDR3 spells CAWKQGGVGTEAFF. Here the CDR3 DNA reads TGTGCCTGGAAACAGGGAGGGGTGGGCACTGAAGCTTTCTTT.

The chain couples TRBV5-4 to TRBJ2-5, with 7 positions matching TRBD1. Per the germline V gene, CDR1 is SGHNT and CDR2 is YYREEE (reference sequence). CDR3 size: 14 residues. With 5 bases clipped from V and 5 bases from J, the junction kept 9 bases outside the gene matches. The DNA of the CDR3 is TGTGCCAGCAGTTTACAGGGGAAGGAGGAGACCCAGTACTTC. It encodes CASSLQGKEETQYF.